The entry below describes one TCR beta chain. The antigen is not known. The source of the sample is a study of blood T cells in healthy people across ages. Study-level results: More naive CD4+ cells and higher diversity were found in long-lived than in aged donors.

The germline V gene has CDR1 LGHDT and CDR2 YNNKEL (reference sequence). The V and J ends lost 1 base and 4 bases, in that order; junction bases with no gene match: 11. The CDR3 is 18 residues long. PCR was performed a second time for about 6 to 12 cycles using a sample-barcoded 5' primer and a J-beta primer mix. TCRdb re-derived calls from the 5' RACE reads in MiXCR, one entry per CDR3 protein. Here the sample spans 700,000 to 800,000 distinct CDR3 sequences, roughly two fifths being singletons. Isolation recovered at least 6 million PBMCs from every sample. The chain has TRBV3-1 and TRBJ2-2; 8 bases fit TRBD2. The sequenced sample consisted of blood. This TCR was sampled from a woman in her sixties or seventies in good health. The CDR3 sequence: CASSQALAGGRGTGELFF. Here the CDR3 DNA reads TGTGCCAGCAGCCAAGCACTGGCGGGAGGACGAGGCACCGGGGAGCTGTTTTTT.